The 22 T cell receptor beta chains listed next were all sequenced from one sample in a study of CD8 T cells in ankylosing spondylitis. General study points: Among TCR beta sequences, a motif of about 8 highly homologous variants appeared characteristic of ankylosing spondylitis blood.

TCRdb redid the calling of the 5' RACE reads with MiXCR, one entry per CDR3 protein. The sample shows 500,000 or so distinct CDR3 sequences, 5.3% of them seen only once. No antigens are known for them. Sample: blood, either unsorted or a sorted T cell fraction (not recorded which). Receptors were obtained from a male donor with ankylosing spondylitis.

This clonotype was counted many times. As DNA, the CDR3 is TGTGCCACCGCAGATCCGGGAGGGAGCACAGATACGCAGTATTTT. Protein sequence: CATADPGGSTDTQYF. The rearrangement links TRBV15 to TRBJ2-3; TRBD2 agrees at 8 bases. The CDR3 covers 15 residues. Germline trimming cut 8 bases from V and 0 bases from J; bases unmatched to any gene: 7. CDR1 is LNHNV, CDR2 YYDKDF, per germline (reference sequence).

This clonotype showed up many times. CDR3 loop: CASSLGGGYTEAFF. In DNA, the CDR3 is TGCGCCAGCAGCTTGGGAGGCGGCTACACTGAAGCTTTCTTT. This chain connects TRBV5-1 to TRBJ1-1; D is ambiguous. CDR3 length equals 14 residues. Trimming took 0 bases from V and 3 from J, leaving 9 bases between them. Germline V CDR1 and CDR2: SGHRS, YFSETQ.

This clonotype was recorded many times. The chain recombines TRBV9 with TRBJ2-7, with no clear D. The CDR3 loop spans 14 amino acids. V lost 0 bases and J 2 bases, leaving 9 bases between the germline ends. Germline lookup yields CDR1 SGDLS and CDR2 YYNGEE. CDR3 coding DNA: TGTGCCAGCAGCGTAGGCTCTTTCCCCTACGAGCAGTACTTC. Translation: CASSVGSFPYEQYF.

The sample holds a few counts of this clonotype. This chain connects TRBV18 to TRBJ1-4; D is ambiguous. This CDR3 has 12 residues. The V and J ends lost 9 bases and 5 bases respectively, with 10 bases between them. Germline V gene lookup returns CDR1 KGHSH and CDR2 LQKENI. Written as DNA, the CDR3 is TGTGCCAGTTCGACCGAAAATGAAAAACTGTTTTTT. Its translation: CASSTENEKLFF. Full variable domain (outside the CDR3, taken from reference TRBV18 and TRBJ1-4): NAGVMQNPRHLVRRRGQEARLRCSPMKGHSHVYWYRQLPEEGLKFMVYLQKENIIDESGMPKERFSAEFPKEGPSILRIQQVVRGDSAAYFCASSTENEKLFFGSGTQLSVL.

This clonotype was counted many times. The chain is built from TRBV4-2 and TRBJ1-6, with a weak D call TRBD1 (5 bases). Germline assignment: CDR1 LGHNA and CDR2 YNFKEQ. V lost 0 bases, J lost 7 bases, and 10 bases lay in between. The CDR3 length is 15 residues. The CDR3 here is CASSQEAGANSPLHF. CDR3 bases: TGTGCCAGCAGCCAAGAAGCCGGGGCCAATTCACCCCTCCACTTT.

This clonotype has ten or more counts. J is TRBJ2-1 and V is TRBV27; D is undetermined. The germline V and J ends were trimmed by 5 bases and 7 bases, with 12 bases remaining between them. CDR1 is MNHEY and CDR2 is SMNVEV in the germline V gene (reference sequence). The CDR3 consists of 13 residues. In nucleotides, the CDR3 is TGTGCCAGCAGTCTCCTGAACCGGAATGAGCAGTTCTTC. Translation gives CASSLLNRNEQFF.

This clonotype came up many times. The J gene is TRBJ1-1, the V gene TRBV27, with 7 bases matching TRBD1. V was pared by 8 bases and J by 4 bases, with 4 bases of the junction left unmatched. Germline V gene sequence: CDR1 MNHEY, CDR2 SMNVEV (reference sequence). This CDR3 contains 12 residues. In DNA, the CDR3 is TGTGCCAGCTCAACAGGGGCCACTGAAGCTTTCTTT. Protein product: CASSTGATEAFF.

In this sample, this clonotype turned up many times. The V call is TRBV27, the J call TRBJ1-1, with a weak D call TRBD1 (6 bases). CDR1 and CDR2 (germline): MNHEY, SMNVEV (reference sequence). This CDR3 region has 13 residues. V was shortened by 5 bases and J by 6 bases, with 13 bases between the two germline ends. The CDR3 sequence: CASSRPGDAEAFF. CDR3 coding DNA: TGTGCCAGCAGTAGACCAGGGGATGCTGAAGCTTTCTTT.

This clonotype was detected ten times or more. This sequence joins TRBV5-5 and TRBJ2-3; D is unresolved. The CDR3 covers 15 residues. The germline V and J ends were trimmed by 0 bases and 2 bases, with 10 bases remaining between them. CDR1 and CDR2 from the germline V gene are SGHKS and YYEKEE (reference sequence). The CDR3 protein is CASSLVAHPTDTQYF. The CDR3 bases are TGTGCCAGCAGCTTGGTGGCTCATCCCACAGATACGCAGTATTTT.

This clonotype showed up many times. J is TRBJ1-2 and V is TRBV18; 8 bases line up with TRBD1. The CDR3 has 14 residues. Germline lookup yields CDR1 KGHSH and CDR2 LQKENI. Trimming at V came to 6 bases and at J to 6 bases, leaving 9 bases not matched to a gene. CDR3: CASSYEDRVDGYTF. CDR3 nucleotide sequence: TGTGCCAGCTCTTACGAGGACAGGGTAGATGGCTACACCTTC.

The rearrangement uses TRBV12-5 and TRBJ2-2; D uncertain. V was pared by 1 base and J by 5 bases, with 5 bases between. Germline CDR1 and CDR2: LGHNT and FRNRAP. The length of the CDR3 is 13 residues. CDR3 nucleotides: TGTGCTAGTGGTTTGGAGAGGACCGGGGAGCTGTTTTTT. It yields the protein CASGLERTGELFF.

Ten or more counts support this clonotype. The genes are TRBV20-1 and TRBJ2-5; a weak D match, TRBD2 (5 bases). Germline assignment: CDR1 DFQATT and CDR2 SNEGSKA (reference sequence). CDR3 length: 14 amino acids. V was clipped by 6 bases and J by 0 bases, with 14 bases between them. The CDR3 bases are TGCAGTGCCCGCCTCTCGGGGTACCAAGAGACCCAGTACTTC. Protein sequence: CSARLSGYQETQYF.

This clonotype was picked up many times. J is TRBJ2-2 and V is TRBV5-1; D is possibly TRBD1 (6 bases). The ends were cut back, 4 bases at V and 0 bases at J, with 10 bases in the middle. This CDR3 is built from 15 residues. Germline V CDR1 and CDR2: SGHRS, YFSETQ. CDR3 loop: CASSVDRANTGELFF. CDR3 DNA: TGCGCCAGCAGCGTGGACAGAGCGAACACCGGGGAGCTGTTTTTT.

This clonotype came up many times. The chain uses TRBV4-2 and TRBJ2-1, with 10 bases identical to TRBD2. From germline, CDR1 is LGHNA and CDR2 YNFKEQ. The CDR3 is made up of 18 amino acids. V dropped 0 bases and J dropped 3; count of bases not matched to a gene: 8. The CDR3 reads CASSQDEASGGVYNEQFF. The DNA of the CDR3 is TGTGCCAGCAGCCAAGACGAGGCTAGCGGGGGAGTCTACAATGAGCAGTTCTTC.

This clonotype was found many times. The V gene is TRBV20-1, the J gene TRBJ2-2; D unresolved. The V and J ends lost 4 bases and 4 bases respectively, with 10 bases between them. Germline V CDR1 and CDR2: DFQATT, SNEGSKA (reference sequence). The CDR3 has 13 amino acids. In nucleotides, the CDR3 is TGCAGTGCTAAAACAACTCTCACCGGGGAGCTGTTTTTT. Amino acid sequence: CSAKTTLTGELFF.

This clonotype was seen a few times. The chain links TRBV21-1 to TRBJ2-5; the table's D call of TRBD1 was not tested on the DNA. TRBV21-1 is a pseudogene segment. The CDR3 has 14 residues. CDR3 coding DNA: TGTGCCAGCCCACAGGGGGCAGGAGGGGAGACCCAGTACTTC. This encodes CASPQGAGGETQYF.

At least ten counts were recorded for this clonotype. The genes are TRBV4-3 and TRBJ1-6; D unresolved. This CDR3 comprises 14 residues. Trimming left V 0 bases short and J 9 bases short, with 9 bases between. Germline V gene lookup returns CDR1 LGHNA and CDR2 YSLEER. Here the CDR3 DNA reads TGCGCCAGCAGCCAAGATGGTCGGGGTTCACCCCTCCACTTT. This gives the protein CASSQDGRGSPLHF.

This clonotype was detected ten times or more. The rearrangement links TRBV5-1 to TRBJ2-7; unclear D gene. The V end lost 5 bases, the J end lost 0 bases, and 15 bases lay between the germline ends. Germline V gene lookup returns CDR1 SGHRS and CDR2 YFSETQ. The CDR3 length is 15 residues. The CDR3: CASSSNSFSSYEQYF. The CDR3 bases are TGCGCCAGCAGTTCAAACAGTTTTAGCTCCTACGAGCAGTACTTC. Looking up the rest from reference TRBV5-1 and TRBJ2-7 gives the full variable domain: KAGVTQTPRYLIKTRGQQVTLSCSPISGHRSVSWYQQTPGQGLQFLFEYFSETQRNKGNFPGRFSGRQFSNSRSEMNVSTLELGDSALYLCASSSNSFSSYEQYFGPGTRLTVT.

This clonotype was recorded at least ten times. This chain's CDR3 is CASSLAGFGGYTF. The DNA of the CDR3 is TGCGCCAGCAGCTTGGCCGGGTTCGGTGGCTACACCTTC. V usage is TRBV5-1 and J usage is TRBJ1-2; D uncertain. This CDR3 region has 13 residues. The V gene lost 0 bases and the J gene lost 7 bases, with 10 bases spanning the gap. CDR1 is SGHRS and CDR2 is YFSETQ in the germline V gene.

V gene TRBV11-2 combines with J gene TRBJ2-7; D unclear. The CDR3 extends over 15 amino acids. Per the germline V gene, CDR1 is SGHAT and CDR2 is FQNNGV. Trimming left V 4 bases short and J 5 bases short, with 18 bases between. The CDR3 coding sequence is TGTGCCAGCAGCTCATTAGGTGGCGTAAAAAACGAGCAGTACTTC. Translating it yields CASSSLGGVKNEQYF. Full variable domain (remainder filled in from reference TRBV11-2 and TRBJ2-7): EAGVAQSPRYKIIEKRQSVAFWCNPISGHATLYWYQQILGQGPKLLIQFQNNGVVDDSQLPKDRFSAERLKGVDSTLKIQPAKLEDSAVYLCASSSLGGVKNEQYFGPGTRLTVT.

This clonotype has ten or more counts. The chain is built from TRBV12-3 or TRBV12-4 and TRBJ1-2; D uncertain. V was clipped by 7 bases and J by 8 bases, with 23 bases between them. This CDR3 is built from 15 residues. The CDR3 spells CASKTLRAALSGYTF. In DNA, the CDR3 is TGTGCCAGCAAAACCCTACGGGCAGCTTTAAGCGGCTACACCTTC.

This clonotype showed up many times. The chain couples TRBV29-1 to TRBJ2-1, with TRBD1 matching 11 bases. With V trimmed by 7 bases and J by 9 bases, 5 bases remained unmatched. CDR1 and CDR2 from the germline V gene are SQVTM and ANQGSEA. The CDR3 spans 12 residues. CDR3 loop: CSASGQGGEQFF. The CDR3 coding sequence is TGCAGCGCATCGGGACAGGGGGGTGAGCAGTTCTTC.